This T cell receptor (beta chain) was sequenced in a study of cytomegalovirus exposure and HLA in healthy donors. Sequencing was performed with immunoSEQ multiplex PCR; in TCRdb, only in-frame clones are kept and a portion is missing. The sample lists 200,000 to 250,000 clones, around 90% occurring once. As concerns this clone: The target antigen is unknown.

Study findings and constraints: Investigators reported 164 TCR beta chains as tied to cytomegalovirus.

Germline V lookup: CDR1 SEHNR, CDR2 FQNEAQ (reference sequence). The CDR3 has 14 residues. The ends lost 1 base at V and 7 bases at J; junction bases unmatched: 7. The sample was PBMCs. This chain uses TRBV7-9 with TRBJ2-7; TRBD2 agrees at 7 bases. The sequence was obtained from a woman between 18 and 29 years old in good health and CMV-seronegative. The CDR3 nucleotides are TGTGCCAGCAGCTTAGTAACGGGAGCGGGAGAGCAGTACTTC. Its translation is CASSLVTGAGEQYF.